This record covers a single T cell receptor beta chain. In the original workflow: Amplification from reference gene primers served as the basis for estimated nucleated cell counts. The assay was immunoSEQ multiplex PCR, and TCRdb's table has in-frame clones only and misses some. Clone size and V and J calls were adopted from that table, with D and trimming inferred from the DNA. The repertoire holds 200,000 to 300,000 clones, about 83% seen once, with 3.5% to 4.5% in the top ten. Trimming stripped 2 bases from V and 8 bases from J, with 17 bases between. This CDR3 region has 15 residues. Germline V lookup: CDR1 SGDLS, CDR2 YYNGEE. These data come from a study of blood T cell repertoires in COVID-19. Background on the study: Samples of COVID-19 (acute and convalescent) were obtained from the United States, Italy and Spain. Nucleic acid was either cDNA or gDNA, and it came from T cells, B-cell-depleted T cells, or PBMCs.

The receptor was derived from a man aged 45-60 years with acute or convalescent COVID-19. The source material was peripheral blood. The V gene is TRBV9, the J gene TRBJ2-1; D not certain. The CDR3 loop is CASSVWVSARDEQFF. The CDR3 bases are TGTGCCAGCAGCGTCTGGGTATCCGCTCGGGATGAGCAGTTCTTC.